The next 8 T cell receptor beta chains were all read from a single sample in a study of blood T cell repertoires in COVID-19. Generated by immunoSEQ multiplex PCR, the TCRdb table keeps only in-frame clones and is missing some. The table shows about 200,000 clones, with approximately 91% occurring only once. The specimen sequenced was peripheral blood. Receptors were obtained from a man younger than 30 with active or convalescent COVID-19.

The J gene is TRBJ2-2, the V gene TRBV19; D gene ambiguous. The V gene lost 5 bases and the J gene lost 1 base, with 11 bases spanning the gap. In germline, CDR1 is LNHDA, CDR2 SQIVND (reference sequence). The CDR3 has 15 residues. CDR3 loop: CASSPGFGNTGELFF. The CDR3 region has the DNA TGTGCCAGTAGTCCCGGGTTCGGGAACACCGGGGAGCTGTTTTTT.

This rearrangement joins TRBV30 to TRBJ2-1; no definite D call. The CDR3 length is 14 residues. V gave up 0 bases and J gave up 5 bases, with 11 bases separating them. Germline lookup yields CDR1 GTSNPN and CDR2 SVGIG (reference sequence). The CDR3 sequence is CAWSVSYGNNEQFF. Here the CDR3 DNA reads TGTGCCTGGAGTGTTTCTTACGGTAACAATGAGCAGTTCTTC.

V and J are TRBV2 and TRBJ2-2; possibly TRBD1 for D (6 bases). The V gene's germline CDR1 is SNHLY and CDR2 FYNNEI. The CDR3 runs to 15 residues. Between the trimmed V and J ends, which lost 6 bases and 0 bases, there was a span of 11 bases. This CDR3 is CASSFRTANTGELFF. In nucleotides, the CDR3 is TGTGCCAGCAGCTTCAGGACAGCGAACACCGGGGAGCTGTTTTTT.

CDR3 DNA: TGTGCCAGCAGTTATTCAGGGGCCAATGAGCAGTTCTTC. It encodes CASSYSGANEQFF. V gene TRBV27 combines with J gene TRBJ2-1, with D tentatively TRBD1 (6 bases). The CDR3 is made up of 13 amino acids. V lost 4 bases to trimming and J lost 6 bases, with 10 bases between them. The V gene's germline CDR1 is MNHEY and CDR2 SMNVEV (reference sequence).

The V call is TRBV5-8, the J call TRBJ1-3; 7 nucleotides align to TRBD1. V gave up 0 bases and J gave up 2 bases; unmatched junction bases: 8. CDR1 SGHTS and CDR2 YDEGEE come from the germline V gene. This CDR3 contains 17 residues. CDR3 sequence: CASSLERRGTAGNTIYF. In DNA, the CDR3 is TGTGCCAGCAGCTTGGAACGTCGGGGGACAGCTGGAAACACCATATATTTT.

V usage is TRBV30 and J usage is TRBJ2-3; possible D gene TRBD2, 6 bases. Trimming took off 2 bases at V and 5 bases at J, with 23 bases between the two ends. Germline values: CDR1 GTSNPN, CDR2 SVGIG (reference sequence). The CDR3 has 17 residues. CDR3 DNA: TGTGCCTGGAGTACTACTGATCGGGCAGCGGGTTTAGATACGCAGTATTTT. Protein product: CAWSTTDRAAGLDTQYF.

V gene TRBV5-6 combines with J gene TRBJ1-5; D remains ambiguous. V dropped 3 bases and J dropped 0 bases, with 10 bases sitting between them. The CDR3 extends over 15 amino acids. Germline loops: CDR1 SGHDT, CDR2 YYEEEE. The CDR3 DNA reads as TGTGCCAGCAGCTCGACACAAGATAGCAATCAGCCCCAGCATTTT. This codes for CASSSTQDSNQPQHF.

This clone has only a few counts. The V gene is TRBV19, the J gene TRBJ1-5; D remains unclear. The V gene lost 0 bases and the J gene lost 4 bases, with 4 bases spanning the gap. This CDR3 is built from 13 residues. The germline CDR1 and CDR2 sequences are LNHDA and SQIVND (reference sequence). CDR3 nucleotide sequence: TGTGCCAGTAGTATAGACCCAAATCAGCCCCAGCATTTT. It codes for CASSIDPNQPQHF.